This entry describes one T cell receptor (beta chain). This clonotype has at least ten counts. The antigen it recognizes is unknown. Base qualities are not provided; no much larger clone lies one nucleotide away. The sample belongs to a study of T cells in Graves' hyperthyroidism and ophthalmopathy (dated by TCRdb to the late 2010s). With respect to the entire study: Peripheral blood samples were taken at the time of initial diagnosis, prior to any treatment. A discovery cohort of about 96 patients, roughly 45 with Graves' ophthalmopathy and about 58 with stable Graves' hyperthyroidism, was used to find distinguishing TCR V-J signatures. An independent validation cohort of under 20 hyperthyroidism patients and approximately 16 patients who later progressed to ophthalmopathy tested prospective prediction of ophthalmopathy. For training and testing, the roughly 100 patients in the discovery cohort were randomly divided in a 7:3 ratio. In addition, the study compared T-cell repertoires in thyroid tissue and in blood from five or six Graves' hyperthyroidism patients. Once sampling was done, hyperthyroidism patients were given methimazole at a starting dose of 30 mg daily, whereas ophthalmopathy patients were given high-dose intravenous methylprednisolone. The paper describes TCR Vbeta CDR3 sequencing of 120 to 150 peripheral blood samples, made up of some 42 ophthalmopathy patients, 70 to 75 hyperthyroidism patients and about 17 progressor patients.

Reading from cysteine to phenylalanine, the CDR3 counts 11 amino acids. Only CDR3 DNA remains: 33 bases, in frame from the first base. The germline V gene (reference sequence) supplies CDR1 DFQATT and CDR2 SNEGSKA. V loses 4 bases of germline sequence and J loses 2 bases, and the interval between the two ends is 6 bases. The TCR beta CDR3 regions were amplified from RNA transcripts. The first round of RT-PCR for the TCR CDR3 was performed with the HTBI primer set and the Qiagen OneStep RT-PCR kit. A second multiplex PCR round built the libraries, followed by size selection and purification. Sequencing of the libraries was done on an Illumina HiSeq2000 using paired-end 100 bp reads. On the authors' methods: Raw data were processed with SOAPnuke, discarding reads with adapters, uncalled bases, mean Phred below 15, or no exact constant-primer or identifier match. COPE v1.2.5 was used to merge the high-quality paired reads, and each unique nucleotide sequence was defined as a clonotype. Clonotypes were aligned to IMGT TRBV, TRBD and TRBJ reference segments using MiTCR v1.1. Only V-J combinations with frequency above 0.0001, covering about 99% of repertoires, were analysed. A TCS score was defined as the ratio of F50 (clonal expansion) to E x V (chaos), with BLOSUM62-based TCRdist applied between CDR3 peptides within each V-J. Welch's t-statistics and random forest reduced 514 V-J features to 10 to 15, which were used in a naive Bayes classifier (R e1071). The public reads were quality trimmed at Q25 with fastp and then assembled into clones with MiXCR by TCRdb, keeping productive beta chains. Entries that share a CDR3 protein sequence are merged under the most common genes and DNA. TCRdb, not the authors, supplied the V and J calls. Recorded for this sample are over 500,000 distinct CDR3 sequences; around 15% of them occurred a single time. The ten largest clones represent about 15% of the sample.

Paper-wide results and their limitations: Most expanded thyroid clonotypes (frequency above 0.001) were also detected in blood, a finding suggesting that blood repertoires may reflect thyroid immune responses. Sample size was not statistically predetermined, and investigators were not blinded to group allocation. Ophthalmopathy was separated from stable hyperthyroidism by a 13 V-J signature model, with approximately 85% sensitivity and around 81% specificity obtained in cross-validation and 80%/75% obtained in testing. In validation, progression to ophthalmopathy was predicted by the model with roughly 69% sensitivity and about 72% specificity, a median of 6.5 months before onset.

Stable Graves' hyperthyroidism was defined as the absence of progression to ophthalmopathy over 18 months of follow-up. Hyperthyroidism patients were newly diagnosed, with disease duration under 2 months, and aged 18 to 65 years. The study excluded patients with uncontrolled infections, other autoimmune diseases, pregnancy or lactation. Diagnoses relied on clinical symptoms, serum thyroxine and TRAb, thyroid ultrasound and orbital computed tomography. PBMCs were separated from roughly 10 ml of fresh peripheral blood using Ficoll-Paque density gradient centrifugation. Trizol reagent was used to extract total RNA, and RNA quality was then checked on an Agilent 2100 Bioanalyzer.

Recombination linked TRBV20-1 to TRBJ2-7; the D gene is perhaps TRBD1, on 5 matching bases. This receptor was obtained from a woman aged 40 to 50 with Graves' hyperthyroidism. What was sequenced was blood. DNA sequence: TGCAGTGCTAAGGGGCCCTACGAGCAGTACTTC. This gives the protein CSAKGPYEQYF.